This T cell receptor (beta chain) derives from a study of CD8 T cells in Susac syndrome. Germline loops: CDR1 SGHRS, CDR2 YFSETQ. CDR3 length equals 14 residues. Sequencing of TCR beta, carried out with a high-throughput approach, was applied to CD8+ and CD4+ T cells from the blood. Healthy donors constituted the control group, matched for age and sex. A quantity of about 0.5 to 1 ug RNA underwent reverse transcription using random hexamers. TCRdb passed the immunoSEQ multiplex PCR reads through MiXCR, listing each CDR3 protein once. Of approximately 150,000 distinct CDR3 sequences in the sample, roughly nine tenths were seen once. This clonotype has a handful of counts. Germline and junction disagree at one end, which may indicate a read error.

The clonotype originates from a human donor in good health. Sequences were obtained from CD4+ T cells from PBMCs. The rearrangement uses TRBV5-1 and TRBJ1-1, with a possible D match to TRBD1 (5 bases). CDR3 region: CASSLGEGNTEAFF. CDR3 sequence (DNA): TGTGCCAGCAGCTTAGGGGAGGGGAACACTGAAGCTTTCTTT.